The rows below give T cell receptor beta chains drawn from one sample of a study of shared clonotypes between healthy human individuals. Sequencing used immunoSEQ multiplex PCR; TCRdb keeps in-frame clones, though not all of them. The repertoire holds about 700,000 clones, with approximately 79% as singletons. The sequenced sample was memory CD4+ T cells sorted from blood. Receptors were obtained from a woman aged 25-40 years in good health. CDR3s leave out the opening cysteine and the closing phenylalanine or tryptophan. Some rows have no size entry. The others give once, few or many, or a class for an expanded clone.

abundance	v_gene	j_gene	CDR3aa
once	TRBV10-3	TRBJ1-4	AIKGVGEKLF
.	TRBV5-5	TRBJ2-7	ASSFAGTSYEQY
.	TRBV9	TRBJ2-3	ASSAHGTSTDTQY
.	TRBV2	TRBJ2-1	ASSVSLALEQF
.	TRBV10-3	TRBJ1-5	AISEIGGPGQPQH
.	TRBV2	.	ASSYARGRLEQY
.	TRBV19	TRBJ1-1	ASNLDRDHTEAF
.	TRBV9	TRBJ2-3	ASSVHGASGRVDTQY
.	TRBV5-1	TRBJ2-3	ASSLAQGPSTDTQY
.	TRBV10-3	TRBJ1-4	AIRSEGGREKLF
.	TRBV4-2	TRBJ1-4	ASSQDLGDTMF
.	TRBV7-2	TRBJ1-1	ASSLVYTARNEAF
.	TRBV7-6	TRBJ2-2	ASSLGQYAGELF
.	TRBV6-5	TRBJ1-4	ASSGQGANEKLF
.	TRBV6-1	TRBJ2-7	ASSDLAGGPYEQY
once	TRBV28	TRBJ2-1	ASSPPYGYNEQF
.	TRBV18	TRBJ1-5	ASSPPSDTSRPQH